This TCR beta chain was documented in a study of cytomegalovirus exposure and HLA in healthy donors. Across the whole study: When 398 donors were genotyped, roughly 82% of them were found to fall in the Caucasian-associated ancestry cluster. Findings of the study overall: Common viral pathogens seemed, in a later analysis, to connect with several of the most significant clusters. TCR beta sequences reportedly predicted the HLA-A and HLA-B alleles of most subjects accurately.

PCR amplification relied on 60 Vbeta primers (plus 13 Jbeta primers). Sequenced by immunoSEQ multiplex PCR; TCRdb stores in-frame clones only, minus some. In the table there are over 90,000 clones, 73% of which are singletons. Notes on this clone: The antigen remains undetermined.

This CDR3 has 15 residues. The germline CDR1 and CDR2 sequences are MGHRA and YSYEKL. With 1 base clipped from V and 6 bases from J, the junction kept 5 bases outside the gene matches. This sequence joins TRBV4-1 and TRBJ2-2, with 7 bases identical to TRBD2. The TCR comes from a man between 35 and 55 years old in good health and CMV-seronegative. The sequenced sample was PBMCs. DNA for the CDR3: TGCGCCAGCAGCCAAGGGACTAGTTTAGCCGGGGAGCTGTTTTTT. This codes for CASSQGTSLAGELFF.